The source of this TCR beta chain is a study of blood T cell repertoires in COVID-19. Sequenced by immunoSEQ multiplex PCR; TCRdb stores in-frame clones only, minus some. The table includes 45,000 to 60,000 clones, approximately 80% detected once. Trimming at V came to 0 bases and at J to 5 bases, leaving 0 bases not matched to a gene. Germline-derived CDR1 and CDR2 are SGHTS and YDEGEE. The CDR3 sequence is 14 residues long. This clonotype was obtained from an elderly woman with acute or convalescent COVID-19. The chain joins TRBV5-8 to TRBJ1-5, with 9 bases matching TRBD1. The sample taken for sequencing was peripheral blood. Here the CDR3 DNA reads TGTGCCAGCAGCTTGGGGACAGGGGATCAGCCCCAGCATTTT. Its translation: CASSLGTGDQPQHF. The whole variable domain, filled in from reference TRBV5-8 and TRBJ1-5, reads EAGVTQSPTHLIKTRGQQATLRCSPISGHTSVYWYQQALGLGLQFLLWYDEGEERNRGNFPPRFSGRQFPNYSSELNVNALELEDSALYLCASSLGTGDQPQHFGDGTRLSIL.